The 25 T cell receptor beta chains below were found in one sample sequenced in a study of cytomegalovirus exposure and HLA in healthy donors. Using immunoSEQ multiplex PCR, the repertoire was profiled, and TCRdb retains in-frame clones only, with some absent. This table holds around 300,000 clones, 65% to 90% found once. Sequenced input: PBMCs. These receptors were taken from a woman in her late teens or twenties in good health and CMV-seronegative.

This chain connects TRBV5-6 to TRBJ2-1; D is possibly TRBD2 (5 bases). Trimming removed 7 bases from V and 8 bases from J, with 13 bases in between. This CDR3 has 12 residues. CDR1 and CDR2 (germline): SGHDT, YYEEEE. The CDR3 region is CASQSGWDEQFF. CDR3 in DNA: TGTGCCAGCCAATCGGGGTGGGATGAGCAGTTCTTC.

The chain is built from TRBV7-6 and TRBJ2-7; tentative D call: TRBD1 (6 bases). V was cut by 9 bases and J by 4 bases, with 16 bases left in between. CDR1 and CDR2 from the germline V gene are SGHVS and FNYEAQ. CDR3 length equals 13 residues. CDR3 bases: TGTGCCAGTACTAGGGGGTACCAATACGAGCAGTACTTC. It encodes CASTRGYQYEQYF.

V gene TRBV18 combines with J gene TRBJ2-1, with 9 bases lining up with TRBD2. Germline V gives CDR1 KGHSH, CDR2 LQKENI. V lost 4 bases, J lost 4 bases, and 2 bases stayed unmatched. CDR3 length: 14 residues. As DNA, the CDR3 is TGTGCCAGCTCACATAGCGGGGGATACAATGAGCAGTTCTTC. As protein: CASSHSGGYNEQFF.

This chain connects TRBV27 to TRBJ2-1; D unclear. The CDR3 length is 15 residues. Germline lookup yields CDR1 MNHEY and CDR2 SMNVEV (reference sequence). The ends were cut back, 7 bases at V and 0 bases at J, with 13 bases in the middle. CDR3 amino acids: CASKLIFSSYNEQFF. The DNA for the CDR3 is TGTGCCAGCAAGTTGATCTTCAGCTCCTACAATGAGCAGTTCTTC.

Written as DNA, the CDR3 is TGTGCCAGCAGTTTCAGTTCCGTAATCGAGCAGTACTTC. As protein: CASSFSSVIEQYF. V is TRBV6-5 and J is TRBJ2-7; D is uncertain. V lost 4 bases, J lost 6 bases, and 13 bases lay in between. The germline CDR1 and CDR2 sequences are MNHEY and SVGAGI. The CDR3 is 13 residues long.

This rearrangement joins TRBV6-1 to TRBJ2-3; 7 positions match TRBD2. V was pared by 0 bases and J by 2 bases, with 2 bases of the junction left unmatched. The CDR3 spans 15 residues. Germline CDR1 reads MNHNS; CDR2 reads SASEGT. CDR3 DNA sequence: TGTGCCAGCAGTGAAGCGGGAGGGTTCACAGATACGCAGTATTTT. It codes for CASSEAGGFTDTQYF.

The CDR3 DNA sequence: TGTGCCAGCAGTCTTGAACAGGGGGGCAGAAACACCATATATTTT. This gives the protein CASSLEQGGRNTIYF. The chain carries TRBV6-5 and TRBJ1-3; 8 bases are shared with TRBD1. This CDR3 is 15 amino acids long. The V gene's germline CDR1 is MNHEY and CDR2 SVGAGI. With 5 bases clipped from V and 5 bases from J, the junction kept 8 bases outside the gene matches.

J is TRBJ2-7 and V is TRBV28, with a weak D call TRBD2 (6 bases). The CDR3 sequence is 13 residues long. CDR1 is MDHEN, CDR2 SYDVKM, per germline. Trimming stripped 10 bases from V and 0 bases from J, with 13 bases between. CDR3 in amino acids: CAIEAGNSYEQYF. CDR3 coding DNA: TGTGCCATCGAAGCGGGTAACTCCTACGAGCAGTACTTC.

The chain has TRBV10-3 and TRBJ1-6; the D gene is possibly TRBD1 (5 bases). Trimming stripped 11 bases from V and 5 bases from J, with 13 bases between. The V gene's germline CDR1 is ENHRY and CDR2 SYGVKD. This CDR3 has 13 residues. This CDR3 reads CASREGDNSPLHF. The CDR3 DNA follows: TGTGCCTCCAGGGAGGGAGATAATTCACCCCTCCACTTT.

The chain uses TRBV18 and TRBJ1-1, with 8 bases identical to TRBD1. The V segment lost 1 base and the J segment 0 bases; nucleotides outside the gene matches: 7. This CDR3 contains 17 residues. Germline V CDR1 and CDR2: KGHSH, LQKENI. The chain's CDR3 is CASSPQGQGKMNTEAFF. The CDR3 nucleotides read TGTGCCAGCTCACCACAAGGACAGGGCAAAATGAACACTGAAGCTTTCTTT.

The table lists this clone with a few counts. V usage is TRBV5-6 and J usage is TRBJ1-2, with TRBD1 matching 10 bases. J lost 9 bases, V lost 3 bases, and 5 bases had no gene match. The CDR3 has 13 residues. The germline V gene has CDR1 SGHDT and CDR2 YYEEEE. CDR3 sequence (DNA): TGTGCCAGCAGCTGGGACAGGGGAGGATGCTACACCTTC. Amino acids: CASSWDRGGCYTF.

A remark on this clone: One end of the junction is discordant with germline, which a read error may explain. CDR3 sequence (DNA): TGTGCCAGCAGGCTCCCAATAGGACTGATTAACTCTGGCTACACCTTC. Translating it yields CASRLPIGLINSGYTF. The V and J genes are TRBV5-6 and TRBJ1-2; D not certain. Germline V gene data show CDR1 as SGHDT and CDR2 as YYEEEE. The CDR3 runs 16 residues.

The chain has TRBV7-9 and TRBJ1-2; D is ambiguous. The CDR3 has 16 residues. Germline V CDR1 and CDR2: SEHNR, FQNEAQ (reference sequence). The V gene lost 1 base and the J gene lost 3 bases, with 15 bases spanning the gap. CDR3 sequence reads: CASSLGRLAADYGYTF. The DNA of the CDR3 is TGTGCCAGCAGCTTAGGTAGACTGGCAGCCGACTATGGCTACACCTTC. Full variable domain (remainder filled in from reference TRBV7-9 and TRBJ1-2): DTGVSQNPRHKITKRGQNVTFRCDPISEHNRLYWYRQTLGQGPEFLTYFQNEAQLEKSRLLSDRFSAERPKGSFSTLEIQRTEQGDSAMYLCASSLGRLAADYGYTFGSGTRLTVV.

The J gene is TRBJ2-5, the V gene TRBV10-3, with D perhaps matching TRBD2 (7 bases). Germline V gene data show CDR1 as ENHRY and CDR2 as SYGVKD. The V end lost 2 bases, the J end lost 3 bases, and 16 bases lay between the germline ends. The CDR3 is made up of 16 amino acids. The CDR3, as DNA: TGTGCCATCAGTGAGGCGGGGGCTAGCGGTAAAGAGACCCAGTACTTC. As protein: CAISEAGASGKETQYF.

The CDR3 coding sequence is TGTGCCAGCAGCTTACCACAGGACACTGAAGCTTTCTTT. As protein: CASSLPQDTEAFF. The chain combines TRBV7-2 with TRBJ1-1; possible D gene TRBD1, 5 bases. Germline loops: CDR1 SGHTA, CDR2 FQGNSA. This CDR3 contains 13 residues. The V end was cut by 2 bases, the J end by 3 bases, with 7 bases between.

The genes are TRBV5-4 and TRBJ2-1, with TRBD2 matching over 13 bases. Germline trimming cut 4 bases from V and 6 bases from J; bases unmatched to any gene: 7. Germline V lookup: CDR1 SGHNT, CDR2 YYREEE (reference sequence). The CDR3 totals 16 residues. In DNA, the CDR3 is TGTGCCAGCAGCCCGGGGACTAGCGGGGCCTTCAATGAGCAGTTCTTC. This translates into CASSPGTSGAFNEQFF. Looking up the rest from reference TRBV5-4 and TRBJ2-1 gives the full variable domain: ETGVTQSPTHLIKTRGQQVTLRCSSQSGHNTVSWYQQALGQGPQFIFQYYREEENGRGNFPPRFSGLQFPNYSSELNVNALELDDSALYLCASSPGTSGAFNEQFFGPGTRLTVL.

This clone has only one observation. Written as DNA, the CDR3 is TGTGCCAGTAGTGGACAGGGGGGTTATGGCTACACCTTC. Its translation is CASSGQGGYGYTF. The V gene is TRBV19, the J gene TRBJ1-2; 10 bases line up with TRBD1. The CDR3 totals 13 residues. Germline V gene data show CDR1 as LNHDA and CDR2 as SQIVND (reference sequence). The ends lost 5 bases at V and 5 bases at J; junction bases unmatched: 2.

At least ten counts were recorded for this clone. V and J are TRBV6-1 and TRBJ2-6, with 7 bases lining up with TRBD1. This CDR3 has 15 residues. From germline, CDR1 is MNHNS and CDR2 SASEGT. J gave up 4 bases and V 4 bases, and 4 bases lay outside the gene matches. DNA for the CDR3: TGTGCCAGCAGTGCGACAGGGTCAGGGGCCAACGTCCTGACTTTC. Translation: CASSATGSGANVLTF.

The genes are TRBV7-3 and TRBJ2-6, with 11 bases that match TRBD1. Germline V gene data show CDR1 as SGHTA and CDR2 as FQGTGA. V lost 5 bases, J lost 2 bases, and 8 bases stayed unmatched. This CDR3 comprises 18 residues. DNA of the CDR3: TGTGCCAGCAGCCTCCGGGACAGGGGGTCCCCTGGGGCCAACGTCCTGACTTTC. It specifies CASSLRDRGSPGANVLTF. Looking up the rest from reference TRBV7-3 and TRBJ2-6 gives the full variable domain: GAGVSQTPSNKVTEKGKYVELRCDPISGHTALYWYRQSLGQGPEFLIYFQGTGAADDSGLPNDRFFAVRPEGSVSTLKIQRTERGDSAVYLCASSLRDRGSPGANVLTFGAGSRLTVL.

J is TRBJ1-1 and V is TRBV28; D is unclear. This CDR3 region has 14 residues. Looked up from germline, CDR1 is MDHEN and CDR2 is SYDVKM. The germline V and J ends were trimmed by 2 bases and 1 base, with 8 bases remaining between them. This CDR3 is CASSLITPNTEAFF. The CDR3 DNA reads TGTGCCAGCAGTTTAATAACACCGAACACTGAAGCTTTCTTT.

The CDR3 nucleotides are TGTGCCATCAGTCTAAGACAGGACACAGATACGCAGTATTTT. This gives the protein CAISLRQDTDTQYF. The chain is built from TRBV10-3 and TRBJ2-3; D may be TRBD1 (6 bases). V was clipped by 5 bases and J by 2 bases, with 11 bases between them. Germline V gene data show CDR1 as ENHRY and CDR2 as SYGVKD. This CDR3 has 14 residues.

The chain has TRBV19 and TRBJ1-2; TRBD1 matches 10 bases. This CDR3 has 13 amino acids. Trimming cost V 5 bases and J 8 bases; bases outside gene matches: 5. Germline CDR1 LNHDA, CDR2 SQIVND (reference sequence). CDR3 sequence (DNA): TGTGCCAGTAGTCCGACAGGGGGCAGCGGCTACACCTTC. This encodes CASSPTGGSGYTF.

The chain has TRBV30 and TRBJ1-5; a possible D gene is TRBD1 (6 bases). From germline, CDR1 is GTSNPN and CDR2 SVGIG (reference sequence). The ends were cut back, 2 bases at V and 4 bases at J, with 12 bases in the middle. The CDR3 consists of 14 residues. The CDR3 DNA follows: TGTGCCTGGAGTTGGACAGCGAAGAATCAGCCCCAGCATTTT. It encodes CAWSWTAKNQPQHF.

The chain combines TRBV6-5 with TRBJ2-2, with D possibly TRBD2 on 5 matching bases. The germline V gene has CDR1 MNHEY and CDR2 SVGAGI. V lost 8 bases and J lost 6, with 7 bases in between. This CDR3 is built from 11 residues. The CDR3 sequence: CASVRAGELFF. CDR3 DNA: TGTGCCAGCGTGAGGGCCGGGGAGCTGTTTTTT.

CDR3 in amino acids: CASSIDLQGMFGELFF. The CDR3 coding sequence is TGTGCCAGTAGTATAGATTTACAGGGAATGTTCGGGGAGCTGTTTTTT. This chain connects TRBV19 to TRBJ2-2; a possible D gene is TRBD1 (6 bases). V lost 0 bases and J lost 7, with 15 bases in between. CDR3 size: 16 residues. The germline V gene encodes CDR1 LNHDA and CDR2 SQIVND (reference sequence).